These 25 T cell receptor beta chains were sequenced from one sample in a study of monozygotic twins with inflammatory bowel disease (dated by TCRdb to the late 2010s). Library generation was performed with 5' RACE. Sequencing instrument: Illumina HiSeq 2500. Based on TCRdb reprocessing of the reads, there is one entry per CDR3 protein sequence, and DNA is missing. The sample's table covers approximately 330,000 distinct CDR3 sequences. The top ten clones comprise 2% to 2.5% of the sample. Sequencing was performed on blood. The receptors come from a human donor with ulcerative colitis or Crohn's disease, or a healthy co-twin of an affected twin (not recorded which).

V and J are TRBV7-3 and TRBJ2-7; TCRdb's D call, TRBD2, is unchecked because there is no DNA. CDR1 is SGHTA, CDR2 FQGTGA, per germline. CDR3 length: 16 residues. The CDR3 region is CASSAGTSGKLYEQYF.

V is TRBV10-3 and J is TRBJ1-5; TCRdb lists TRBD1, though no DNA is available to test this call. The CDR3 loop spans 15 amino acids. CDR1 ENHRY and CDR2 SYGVKD come from the germline V gene. The CDR3 region is CAISESGGAGQPQHF.

This chain uses TRBV20-1 with TRBJ2-3. The CDR3 length is 15 residues. From germline, CDR1 is DFQATT and CDR2 SNEGSKA (reference sequence). CDR3 sequence: CSARDRVVGTDTQYF.

V usage is TRBV5-1 and J usage is TRBJ1-5; the D call from TCRdb, TRBD1, cannot be confirmed without DNA. Germline V gives CDR1 SGHRS, CDR2 YFSETQ. This CDR3 has 17 residues. The CDR3 protein is CASKGGQEGDFNQPQHF.

The chain is built from TRBV7-3 and TRBJ2-2; TCRdb proposes TRBD1, but this gene call is untestable without DNA. CDR1 is SGHTA, CDR2 FQGTGA, per germline. The CDR3 spans 14 residues. This CDR3 is CASGRDREGGELFF.

The CDR3 sequence is CSVLAAYNEQFF. The chain couples TRBV29-1 to TRBJ2-1; no DNA is available, so the TRBD2 call from TCRdb remains unchecked. Per the germline V gene, CDR1 is SQVTM and CDR2 is ANQGSEA. This CDR3 comprises 12 residues.

This chain connects TRBV5-1 to TRBJ2-1. The length of the CDR3 is 15 residues. Per germline, CDR1 SGHRS and CDR2 YFSETQ. CDR3 protein: CASSLYTSSYNEQFF.

The chain employs TRBV7-9 and TRBJ1-4. The CDR3 is 15 amino acids. Germline CDR1 reads SEHNR; CDR2 reads FQNEAQ (reference sequence). The CDR3 region is CASSLGGQINEKLFF.

The chain recombines TRBV4-1 with TRBJ2-2; TCRdb's D call, TRBD2, is unchecked because there is no DNA. Germline CDR1 and CDR2: MGHRA and YSYEKL. CDR3 length: 21 residues. The CDR3 here is CASSRGGTSGGFAFDTGELFF.

The rearrangement uses TRBV5-1 and TRBJ2-1. Germline lookup yields CDR1 SGHRS and CDR2 YFSETQ. This CDR3 has 16 residues. CDR3 residues: CASSLDAGIGNNEQFF.

This chain connects TRBV5-6 to TRBJ2-7; TCRdb returns TRBD2, unconfirmable since there is no DNA. This CDR3 has 12 amino acids. Germline CDR1 and CDR2: SGHDT and YYEEEE. The CDR3 here is CASSWGRAAEYF.

CDR3 protein: CASSQEPKQTQYF. V is TRBV4-3 and J is TRBJ2-5. The CDR3 extends over 13 amino acids. Germline CDR1 LGHNA, CDR2 YSLEER.

The J gene is TRBJ2-3, the V gene TRBV5-1; TCRdb's D call, TRBD2, is unchecked because there is no DNA. Germline V gives CDR1 SGHRS, CDR2 YFSETQ. The CDR3 is made up of 16 amino acids. This chain's CDR3 is CASSLEALGYTDTQYF.

J is TRBJ2-2 and V is TRBV20-1; TCRdb gives TRBD1 as the D gene, but with no DNA this cannot be confirmed. Per the germline V gene, CDR1 is DFQATT and CDR2 is SNEGSKA (reference sequence). This CDR3 has 17 amino acids. Here the CDR3 reads CSARRLTGLVNTGELFF.

This CDR3 is CASSFLGGEQFF. This chain connects TRBV27 to TRBJ2-1; there is no DNA to check the TCRdb D call of TRBD1. The CDR3 contains 12 residues. Germline CDR1 reads MNHEY; CDR2 reads SMNVEV (reference sequence).

The V gene is TRBV7-9, the J gene TRBJ2-3. CDR3 length: 14 residues. Germline assignment: CDR1 SEHNR and CDR2 FQNEAQ (reference sequence). CDR3 sequence: CASMSAVSTDTQYF. The entire variable domain, with the rest obtained from reference TRBV7-9 and TRBJ2-3, is as follows: DTGVSQNPRHKITKRGQNVTFRCDPISEHNRLYWYRQTLGQGPEFLTYFQNEAQLEKSRLLSDRFSAERPKGSFSTLEIQRTEQGDSAMYLCASMSAVSTDTQYFGPGTRLTVL.

The chain joins TRBV10-3 to TRBJ2-5; TCRdb reports TRBD2, a call that lacks DNA to check it against. This CDR3 has 13 amino acids. Germline V gene sequence: CDR1 ENHRY, CDR2 SYGVKD. The CDR3 spells CAIKSGRQETQYF.

This chain joins TRBV27 and TRBJ2-7; no DNA is available, so the TRBD2 call from TCRdb remains unchecked. Germline assignment: CDR1 MNHEY and CDR2 SMNVEV (reference sequence). This CDR3 spans 14 amino acids. CDR3 amino acids: CASSLKLAGYEQYF.

V usage is TRBV30 and J usage is TRBJ1-1. Germline CDR1 and CDR2: GTSNPN and SVGIG (reference sequence). The CDR3 sequence is 12 residues long. The CDR3 spells CAWSVGRAEAFF.

The gene calls are TRBV27 and TRBJ1-5. CDR1 and CDR2 from the germline V gene are MNHEY and SMNVEV (reference sequence). The CDR3 length is 15 residues. This CDR3 is CASSLRQGIGQPQHF.

The gene calls are TRBV19 and TRBJ2-1; no DNA is available, so the TRBD1 call from TCRdb remains unchecked. There are 13 residues in the CDR3. The germline V gene has CDR1 LNHDA and CDR2 SQIVND (reference sequence). CDR3 in amino acids: CASSWGQDNEQFF.

The chain uses TRBV5-4 and TRBJ2-1; TCRdb's D gene call, TRBD2, goes unchecked for lack of DNA. CDR3 length equals 15 residues. CDR1 is SGHNT and CDR2 is YYREEE in the germline V gene (reference sequence). The CDR3 spells CASSLLSGGGSTKFF.

V and J are TRBV2 and TRBJ1-3. CDR1 is SNHLY, CDR2 FYNNEI, per germline. CDR3 size: 12 residues. This CDR3 is CASTEVGNTIYF.

The rearrangement links TRBV5-1 to TRBJ1-4; TCRdb's assignment of TRBD1 cannot be checked, as there is no DNA. The CDR3 has 14 amino acids. The germline V gene has CDR1 SGHRS and CDR2 YFSETQ. The CDR3 sequence is CASSVAGTNEKLFF. The variable domain in full, completed from reference TRBV5-1 and TRBJ1-4, reads KAGVTQTPRYLIKTRGQQVTLSCSPISGHRSVSWYQQTPGQGLQFLFEYFSETQRNKGNFPGRFSGRQFSNSRSEMNVSTLELGDSALYLCASSVAGTNEKLFFGSGTQLSVL.

The V call is TRBV5-4, the J call TRBJ1-2; the D call from TCRdb, TRBD1, cannot be confirmed without DNA. Germline V lookup: CDR1 SGHNT, CDR2 YYREEE (reference sequence). The CDR3 is 14 amino acids. The CDR3: CASSDRYYREGYTF.